This paragraph covers one TCR beta chain sequence. The sample originates from a study of blood T cell repertoires in COVID-19. Authors' methods: Amplifying reference gene primers gave estimates of nucleated cell counts. Only in-frame clones appear in the TCRdb table, and some are missing; sequencing was by immunoSEQ multiplex PCR. V and J calls and clone size are as listed in that table; D and trimming were resolved from the DNA. Of just under 50,000 clones listed, approximately 85% are singletons. The sequence was obtained from a human donor in a cohort sampled during active COVID-19. What was sequenced was peripheral blood.

The CDR3 loop is CASSLWETGNYGYTF. In DNA form, the CDR3 reads TGTGCCAGCAGTTTATGGGAGACAGGCAACTATGGCTACACCTTC. V is TRBV28 and J is TRBJ1-2, with D possibly being TRBD1 (6 bases). The V gene lost 0 bases and the J gene lost 2 bases, with 10 bases spanning the gap. The CDR3 spans 15 residues. The V gene's germline CDR1 is MDHEN and CDR2 SYDVKM.